This T cell receptor beta chain was captured by sequencing in a study of glioma-infiltrating T cells. Study-wide results and caveats: Gliomas, especially low-grade, showed above-expected tissue-blood divergence; non-neoplastic patients showed below. Tissue and blood shared very few CDR3 sequences.

Germline values: CDR1 SGHTA, CDR2 FQGNSA. This CDR3 comprises 14 residues. Using RNA template, CDR3s of TCR alpha and beta were amplified with iRepertoire arm-PCR. Input was about 85-400 ng of tissue mRNA or PBMC total RNA. TCRdb ran MiXCR on the multiplex PCR reads and lists one entry per CDR3 protein. The table has under 200,000 distinct CDR3 sequences, more than 35% seen once. Note on this clonotype: Its target is not known. Just one base apart from a much larger clone, this may be a read error.

The sample was glioma tissue, nonneoplastic brain tissue, or PBMCs (not recorded which). The chain combines TRBV7-2 with TRBJ2-1; D is perhaps TRBD2 (5 bases). The source of this sequence is a human donor with low-grade glioma or glioblastoma, undergoing nonglioma brain surgery, or in good health (not recorded which). The CDR3: CAGSGLRLVEEQFF. In DNA form, the CDR3 reads TGTGCCGGCAGCGGCCTGCGTCTAGTAGAGGAGCAGTTCTTC.